The clone carrying this T cell receptor (beta chain) has a handful of counts. Germline V gene sequence: CDR1 DFQATT, CDR2 SNEGSKA (reference sequence). V was cut by 0 bases and J by 5 bases, with 29 bases left in between. This CDR3 is 20 amino acids long. The data stem from a study of molecular identifiers for immune sequencing clone quantification. Via MiXCR, TCRdb re-called the PCR reads, giving one row per CDR3 protein. The data hold about 510,000 distinct CDR3 sequences, with approximately 25% observed a single time. The sequence was obtained from a human donor in good health. Some libraries in this study had Jurkat cell RNA spiked in. This chain connects TRBV20-1 to TRBJ2-1, with D tentatively TRBD1 or TRBD2 (5 bases each). The source material was naive CD8+ T cells from blood, with Jurkat cell RNA spiked in. The subset was: FACS-sorted CD8+CD4-CCR7+CD45RA+ naive T cells. CDR3 DNA sequence: TGCAGTGCTAGAGATCGGCACGGGGCAGGTCGGCACTGGCCGAACAATGAGCAGTTCTTC. Its protein product is CSARDRHGAGRHWPNNEQFF.